The 4 T cell receptor beta chains reported below all come from one sample, sequenced in a study of blood T cells in healthy people across ages. The authors ran a second PCR of roughly 6 to 12 cycles using a sample-barcoded 5' primer and a J-beta primer mix. A single record per CDR3 protein comes from TCRdb applying MiXCR to the 5' RACE reads. Of under 1,100,000 distinct CDR3 sequences listed, 25% were seen once; the top ten hold less than 0.75%. The sample was also linked to a second study, of T cells of mothers and their children.

The sequenced material came from blood. These receptors originate from a girl aged 2 to 9 in good health.

The chain couples TRBV29-1 to TRBJ2-1, with 8 bases lining up with TRBD1. The CDR3 runs to 13 residues. Germline lookup yields CDR1 SQVTM and CDR2 ANQGSEA. Here the CDR3 reads CSLTGGNYNEQFF. The CDR3 DNA follows: TGCAGTCTTACAGGGGGTAATTACAATGAGCAGTTCTTC.

This chain connects TRBV3-1 to TRBJ1-6; D may be TRBD1 (6 bases). Germline values: CDR1 LGHDT, CDR2 YNNKEL (reference sequence). Trimming took 4 bases from V and 9 from J, leaving 13 bases between them. The CDR3 sequence is 14 residues long. The CDR3 is CASSLSGVASPLHF. CDR3 DNA: TGTGCCAGCAGCCTATCAGGGGTGGCTTCACCCCTCCACTTT.

In this sample, this clonotype turned up a few times. CDR3 in amino acids: CASNSGGDYNEQFF. In nucleotides, the CDR3 is TGTGCCAGCAATAGCGGGGGGGACTACAATGAGCAGTTCTTC. V usage is TRBV9 and J usage is TRBJ2-1, with 11 bases lining up with TRBD2. The CDR3 covers 14 residues. After removal of 6 bases from V and 3 bases from J, the junction contained 2 bases not matched to a gene. CDR1 and CDR2 from the germline V gene are SGDLS and YYNGEE. Full variable domain (outside the CDR3, taken from reference TRBV9 and TRBJ2-1): DSGVTQTPKHLITATGQRVTLRCSPRSGDLSVYWYQQSLDQGLQFLIQYYNGEERAKGNILERFSAQQFPDLHSELNLSSLELGDSALYFCASNSGGDYNEQFFGPGTRLTVL.

This chain connects TRBV29-1 to TRBJ2-5; a possible D gene is TRBD2 (5 bases). The germline V and J ends were trimmed by 8 bases and 4 bases, with 14 bases remaining between them. Germline V gene sequence: CDR1 SQVTM, CDR2 ANQGSEA. This CDR3 region has 12 residues. For the CDR3, the DNA is TGCAGCTTCATTCGGAGCGGAGAGACCCAGTACTTC. Its protein is CSFIRSGETQYF. The entire variable domain, with the rest obtained from reference TRBV29-1 and TRBJ2-5, is as follows: SAVISQKPSRDICQRGTSLTIQCQVDSQVTMMFWYRQQPGQSLTLIATANQGSEATYESGFVIDKFPISRPNLTFSTLTVSNMSPEDSSIYLCSFIRSGETQYFGPGTRLLVL.